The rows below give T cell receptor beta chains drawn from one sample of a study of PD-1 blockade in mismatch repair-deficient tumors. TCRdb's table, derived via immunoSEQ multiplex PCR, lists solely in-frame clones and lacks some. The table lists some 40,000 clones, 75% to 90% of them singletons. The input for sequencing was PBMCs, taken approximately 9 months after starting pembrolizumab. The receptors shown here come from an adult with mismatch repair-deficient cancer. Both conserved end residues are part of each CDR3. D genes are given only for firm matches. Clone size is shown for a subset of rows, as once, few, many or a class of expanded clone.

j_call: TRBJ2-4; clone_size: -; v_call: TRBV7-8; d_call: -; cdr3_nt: TGTGCCAGCAGCTTAGCTACCACTCGACAGGCCAAAAACATTCAGTACTTC; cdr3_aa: CASSLATTRQAKNIQYF
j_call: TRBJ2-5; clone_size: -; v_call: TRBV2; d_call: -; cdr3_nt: TGTGCCAGCAGAGACTGGCAAGAGACCCAGTACTTC; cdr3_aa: CASRDWQETQYF
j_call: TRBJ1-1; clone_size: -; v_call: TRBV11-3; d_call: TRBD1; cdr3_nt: TGTGCCAGCAGCTTAGCGGGACAGGGAGGCACTGAAGCTTTCTTT; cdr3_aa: CASSLAGQGGTEAFF
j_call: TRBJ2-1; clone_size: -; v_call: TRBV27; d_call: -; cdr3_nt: TGTGCCAGCAGTTTATTAATCTCCGATGAGCAGTTCTTC; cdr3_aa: CASSLLISDEQFF
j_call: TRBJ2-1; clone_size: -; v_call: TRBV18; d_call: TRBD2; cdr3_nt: TGTGCCAGCTCACCGGTCGCGGGAGGGAGCTCCTACAATGAGCAGTTCTTC; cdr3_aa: CASSPVAGGSSYNEQFF
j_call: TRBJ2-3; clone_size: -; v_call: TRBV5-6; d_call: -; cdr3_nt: TGTGCCAGCAGCTTGGCCTGGATCGGGGGATCATTACACACGGATACGCAGTATTTT; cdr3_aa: CASSLAWIGGSLHTDTQYF
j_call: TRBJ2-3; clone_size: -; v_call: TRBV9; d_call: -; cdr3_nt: TGTGCCAGCAGCAAAGGTGGGAGTGATACGCAGTATTTT; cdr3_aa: CASSKGGSDTQYF
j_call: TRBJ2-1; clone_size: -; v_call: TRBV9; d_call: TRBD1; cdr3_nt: TGTGCCAGCAGCCAGGGGACAGGAGCCTACAATGAGCAGTTCTTC; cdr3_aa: CASSQGTGAYNEQFF
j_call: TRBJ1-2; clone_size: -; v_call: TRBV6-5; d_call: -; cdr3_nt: TGTGCCAGCAGTTACGGAGCTAACTATGGCTACACCTTC; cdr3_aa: CASSYGANYGYTF
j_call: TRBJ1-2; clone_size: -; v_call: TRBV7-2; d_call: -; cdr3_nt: TGTGCCAGCAGCCCCGTGATTGGCGGGGCCGGTGGCTACACCTTC; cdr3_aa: CASSPVIGGAGGYTF
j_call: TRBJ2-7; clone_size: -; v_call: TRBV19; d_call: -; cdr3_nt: TGTGCCAGTAGGGGCCTAACCCCAGAGCAGTACTTC; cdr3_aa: CASRGLTPEQYF
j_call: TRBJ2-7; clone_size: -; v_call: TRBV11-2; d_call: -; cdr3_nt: TGTGCCAGCAGCTTAGGCGGACAGACCTACGAGCAGTACTTC; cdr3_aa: CASSLGGQTYEQYF
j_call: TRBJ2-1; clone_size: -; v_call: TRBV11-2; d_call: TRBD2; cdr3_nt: TGTGCCAGCAGCCCCATAGCGGGGAGGGTAAATGAGCAGTTCTTC; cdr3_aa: CASSPIAGRVNEQFF
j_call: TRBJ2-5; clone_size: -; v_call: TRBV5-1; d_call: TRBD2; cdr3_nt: TGCGCCAGCAGCTTGGGACTAGCGCAGGTCGAAACCCAGTACTTC; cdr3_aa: CASSLGLAQVETQYF
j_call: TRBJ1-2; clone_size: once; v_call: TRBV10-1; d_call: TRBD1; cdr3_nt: TGCGCCAGCAGTGAGCCGACAGGGGAAGACTATGGCTACACCTTC; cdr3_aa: CASSEPTGEDYGYTF